This TCR beta chain was observed in a study of blood T cell repertoires in COVID-19. The overall study: PBMCs, B-cell-depleted T cells, or T cells provided the cDNA or gDNA that made up the material.

V was pared by 0 bases and J by 3 bases, with 6 bases between. The CDR3 is 13 amino acids. Germline loops: CDR1 LNHNV, CDR2 YYDKDF (reference sequence). Original processing methods: It was from reference gene primer amplification that nucleated cell counts were estimated. Assay: immunoSEQ multiplex PCR; the TCRdb copy retains only in-frame clones and omits some. That table is the source of V, J and clone size, and D and trimming were worked out from the DNA. The table includes 60,000 to 65,000 clones, about 77% detected once. This receptor was obtained from a human donor in a cohort sampled during active COVID-19. The chain uses TRBV15 and TRBJ2-7; no definite D call. Sequenced material: peripheral blood. CDR3 bases: TGTGCCACCAGCAGAGATCCCAGCTACGAGCAGTACTTC. Its translation: CATSRDPSYEQYF. Supplemented by reference TRBV15 and TRBJ2-7, the full variable domain reads DAMVIQNPRYQVTQFGKPVTLSCSQTLNHNVMYWYQQKSSQAPKLLFHYYDKDFNNEADTPDNFQSRRPNTSFCFLDIRSPGLGDTAMYLCATSRDPSYEQYFGPGTRLTVT.